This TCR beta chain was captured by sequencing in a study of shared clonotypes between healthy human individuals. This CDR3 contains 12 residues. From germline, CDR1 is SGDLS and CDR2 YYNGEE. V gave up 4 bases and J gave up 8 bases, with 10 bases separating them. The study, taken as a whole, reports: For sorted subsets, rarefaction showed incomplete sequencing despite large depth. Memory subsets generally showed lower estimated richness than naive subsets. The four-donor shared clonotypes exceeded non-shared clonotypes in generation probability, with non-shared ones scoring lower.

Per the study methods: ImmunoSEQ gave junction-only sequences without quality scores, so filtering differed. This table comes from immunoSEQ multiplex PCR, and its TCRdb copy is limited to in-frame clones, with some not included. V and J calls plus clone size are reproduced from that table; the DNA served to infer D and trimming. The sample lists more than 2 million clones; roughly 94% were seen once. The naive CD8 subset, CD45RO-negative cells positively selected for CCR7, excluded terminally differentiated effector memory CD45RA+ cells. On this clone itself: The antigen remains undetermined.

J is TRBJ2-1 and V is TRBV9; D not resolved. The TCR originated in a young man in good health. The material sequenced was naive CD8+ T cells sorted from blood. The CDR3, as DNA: TGTGCCAGCAGCCTCAATCACTATGAGCAGTTCTTC. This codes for CASSLNHYEQFF.